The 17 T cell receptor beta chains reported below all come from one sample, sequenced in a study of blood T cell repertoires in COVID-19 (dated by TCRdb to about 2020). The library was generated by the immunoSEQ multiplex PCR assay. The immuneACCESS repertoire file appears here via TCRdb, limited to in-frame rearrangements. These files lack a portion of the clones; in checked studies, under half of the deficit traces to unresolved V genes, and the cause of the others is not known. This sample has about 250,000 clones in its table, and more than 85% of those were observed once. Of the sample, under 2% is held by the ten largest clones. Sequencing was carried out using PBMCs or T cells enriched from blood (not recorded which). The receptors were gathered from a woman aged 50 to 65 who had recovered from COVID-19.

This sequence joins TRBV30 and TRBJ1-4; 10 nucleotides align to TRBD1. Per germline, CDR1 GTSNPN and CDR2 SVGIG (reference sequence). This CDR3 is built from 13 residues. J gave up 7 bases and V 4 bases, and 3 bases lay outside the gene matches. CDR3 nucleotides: TGTGCCTGGACCGGGACAGGGGCTGAAAAACTGTTTTTT. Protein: CAWTGTGAEKLFF.

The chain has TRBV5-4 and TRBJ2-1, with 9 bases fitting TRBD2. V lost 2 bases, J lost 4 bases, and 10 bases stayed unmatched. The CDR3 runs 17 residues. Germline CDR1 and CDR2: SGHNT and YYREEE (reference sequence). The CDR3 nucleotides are TGTGCCAGCAGCTTAGCGGGAGGTACGTGGAGTTACAATGAGCAGTTCTTC. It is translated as CASSLAGGTWSYNEQFF.

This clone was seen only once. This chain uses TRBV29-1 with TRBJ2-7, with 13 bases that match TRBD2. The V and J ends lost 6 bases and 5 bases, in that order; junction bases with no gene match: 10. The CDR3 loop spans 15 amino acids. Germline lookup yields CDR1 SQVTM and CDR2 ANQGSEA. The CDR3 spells CSVSPGLAGHNEQYF. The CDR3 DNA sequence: TGCAGCGTGTCTCCGGGACTAGCGGGACACAACGAGCAGTACTTC.

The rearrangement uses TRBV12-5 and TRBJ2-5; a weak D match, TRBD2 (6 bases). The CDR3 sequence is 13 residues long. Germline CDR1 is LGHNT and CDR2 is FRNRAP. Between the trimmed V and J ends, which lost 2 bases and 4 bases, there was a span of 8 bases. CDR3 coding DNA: TGTGCTAGTGGTTTGCGGGGGTCAGAGACCCAGTACTTC. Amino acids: CASGLRGSETQYF.

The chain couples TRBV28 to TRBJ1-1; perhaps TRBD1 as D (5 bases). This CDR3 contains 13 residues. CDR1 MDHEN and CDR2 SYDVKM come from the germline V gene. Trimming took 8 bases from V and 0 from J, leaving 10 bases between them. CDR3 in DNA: TGTGCCAGCCAACAGGCGATGAACACTGAAGCTTTCTTT. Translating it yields CASQQAMNTEAFF.

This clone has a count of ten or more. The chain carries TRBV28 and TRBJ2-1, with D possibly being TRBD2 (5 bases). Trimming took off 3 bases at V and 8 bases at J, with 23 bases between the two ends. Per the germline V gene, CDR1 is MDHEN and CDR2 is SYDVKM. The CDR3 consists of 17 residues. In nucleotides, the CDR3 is TGTGCCAGCAGTTTTATTCGGCGGAGCCCTTCCGGGGATGAGCAGTTCTTC. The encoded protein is CASSFIRRSPSGDEQFF.

As DNA, the CDR3 is TGTGCCAGCAGTTACCTGGCTAGCGGGGGGGGAGAGACCCAGTACTTC. The encoded protein is CASSYLASGGGETQYF. The rearrangement uses TRBV6-5 and TRBJ2-5; TRBD2 aligns across 12 bases. J gave up 4 bases and V 2 bases, and 5 bases lay outside the gene matches. The germline V gene has CDR1 MNHEY and CDR2 SVGAGI. CDR3 size: 16 residues.

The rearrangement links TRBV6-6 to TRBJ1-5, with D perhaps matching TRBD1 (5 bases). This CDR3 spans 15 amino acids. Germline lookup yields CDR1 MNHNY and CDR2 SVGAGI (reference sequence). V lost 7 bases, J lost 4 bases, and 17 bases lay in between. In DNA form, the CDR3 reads TGTGCCAGCACTAGGGGAGGGTTGACAAATCAGCCCCAGCATTTT. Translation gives CASTRGGLTNQPQHF.

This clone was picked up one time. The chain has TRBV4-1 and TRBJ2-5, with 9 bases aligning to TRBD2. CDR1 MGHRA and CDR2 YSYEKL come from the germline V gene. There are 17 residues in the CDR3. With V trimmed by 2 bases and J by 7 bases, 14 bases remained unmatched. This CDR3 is CASSQIGIAGVLGTQYF. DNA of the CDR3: TGCGCCAGCAGCCAAATCGGGATAGCGGGAGTTCTGGGGACCCAGTACTTC.

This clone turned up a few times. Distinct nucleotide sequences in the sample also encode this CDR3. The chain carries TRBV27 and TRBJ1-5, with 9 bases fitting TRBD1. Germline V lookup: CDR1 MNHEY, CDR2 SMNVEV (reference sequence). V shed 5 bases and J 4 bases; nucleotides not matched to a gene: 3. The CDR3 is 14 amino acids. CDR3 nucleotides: TGTGCCAGCAGTAGACAGGGGGGGAATCAGCCCCAGCATTTT. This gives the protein CASSRQGGNQPQHF.

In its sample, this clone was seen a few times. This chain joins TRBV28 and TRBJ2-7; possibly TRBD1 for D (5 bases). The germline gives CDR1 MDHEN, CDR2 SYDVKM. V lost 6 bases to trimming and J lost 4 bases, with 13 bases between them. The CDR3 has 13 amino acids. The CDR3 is CASSPPQGYEQYF. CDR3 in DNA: TGTGCCAGCAGCCCCCCTCAGGGATACGAGCAGTACTTC. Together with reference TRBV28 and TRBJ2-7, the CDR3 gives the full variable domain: DVKVTQSSRYLVKRTGEKVFLECVQDMDHENMFWYRQDPGLGLRLIYFSYDVKMKEKGDIPEGYSVSREKKERFSLILESASTNQTSMYLCASSPPQGYEQYFGPGTRLTVT.

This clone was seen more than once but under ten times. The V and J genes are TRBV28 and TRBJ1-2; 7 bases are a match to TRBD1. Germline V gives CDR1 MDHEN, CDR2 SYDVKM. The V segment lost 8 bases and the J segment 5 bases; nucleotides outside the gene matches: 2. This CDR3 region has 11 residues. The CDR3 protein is CASQGGYGYTF. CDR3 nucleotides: TGTGCCAGCCAGGGGGGATATGGCTACACCTTC.

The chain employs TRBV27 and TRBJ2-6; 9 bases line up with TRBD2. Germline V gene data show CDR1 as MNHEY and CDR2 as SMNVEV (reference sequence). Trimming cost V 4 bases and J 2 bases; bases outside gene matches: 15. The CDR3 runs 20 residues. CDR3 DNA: TGTGCCAGCAGTTCCAGGGTTGTAGTAGCGGGAGCGACTGGGGCCAACGTCCTGACTTTC. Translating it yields CASSSRVVVAGATGANVLTF.

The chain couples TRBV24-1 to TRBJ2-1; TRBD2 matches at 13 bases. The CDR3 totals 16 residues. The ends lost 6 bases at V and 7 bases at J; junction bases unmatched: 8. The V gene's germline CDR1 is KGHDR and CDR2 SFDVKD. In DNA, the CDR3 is TGTGCCACCAGTAAGGGGACTAGCGGGATTGGAAATGAGCAGTTCTTC. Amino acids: CATSKGTSGIGNEQFF.

CDR3 DNA sequence: TGTGCCAGCAGCCCAATCGGGGCCAACGTCCTGACTTTC. Protein: CASSPIGANVLTF. The V gene is TRBV7-8, the J gene TRBJ2-6; unclear D gene. V lost 5 bases to trimming and J lost 4 bases, with 6 bases between them. The V gene's germline CDR1 is SGHVS and CDR2 FQNEAQ. The CDR3 runs 13 residues.

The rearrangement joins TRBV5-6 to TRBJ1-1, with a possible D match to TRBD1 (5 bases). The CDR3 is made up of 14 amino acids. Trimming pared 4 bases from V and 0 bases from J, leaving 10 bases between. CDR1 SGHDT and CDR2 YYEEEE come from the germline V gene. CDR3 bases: TGTGCCAGCAGCCACGACAGCTTGAACACTGAAGCTTTCTTT. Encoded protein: CASSHDSLNTEAFF.

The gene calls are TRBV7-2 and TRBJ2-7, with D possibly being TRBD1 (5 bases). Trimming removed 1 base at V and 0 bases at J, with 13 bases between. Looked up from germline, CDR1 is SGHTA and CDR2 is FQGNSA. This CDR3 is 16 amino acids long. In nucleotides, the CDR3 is TGTGCCAGCAGCTTAGAAACAGGTGGGCTCTCCTACGAGCAGTACTTC. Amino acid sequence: CASSLETGGLSYEQYF.